Given below is one T cell receptor (beta chain) in context. Its antigen is currently not known. No much larger clone is present one base from it, and per-base qualities are unavailable. The data derive from a study of blood T cell repertoires in COVID-19 (dated by TCRdb to the early 2020s). Background for the entire study: Collaborator samples came from the United States, Italy and Spain and covered acute and convalescent phases of COVID-19. Nearly every sample came with metadata listing a de-identified subject ID, COVID-19 status, age in years and sex. Subjects who had been exposed to COVID-19, were actively infected with it, or had recovered from it provided the deeply sampled blood TCRbeta repertoires that made up the dataset. Where available, HLA class I and class II types were obtained from metadata supplied by the sample provider rather than from assay-based typing. The repertoires were made available in a free public database intended to serve as a resource for research on the immune response to SARS-CoV-2. The material from the prospective study consisted of cDNA or gDNA derived from T cells, B-cell-depleted T cells, or PBMCs. The samples were drawn from the first 160 participants of the ongoing ImmuneRACE study and from more than 1,000 subjects provided by 6 global collaborators.

After removal of 6 bases from V and 7 bases from J, the junction retains 9 bases not matched to a gene. Reading the germline V gene (reference sequence) gives CDR1 LNHDA and CDR2 SQIVND. Measured from the cysteine to the phenylalanine, the CDR3 is 15 residues long. Just the 45-base CDR3 DNA is kept, in frame starting at base 1. Beyond this particular receptor, the publication reports: Clinical and demographic metadata were provided uncurated, with the amount varying by source and participant.

The immunoSEQ Assay, a bias-controlled multiplex PCR, was used to amplify TCRbeta CDR3 regions from genomic DNA. In the paper's pipeline: The number of nucleated cells in each sample was estimated by amplification of reference gene primers within the assay. To quantify the absolute abundance of each unique TCRbeta CDR3 rearrangement, sequence reads were collapsed and filtered. For each sample, productive Simpson clonality was calculated by taking the square root of Simpson's diversity index across productive rearrangements. What TCRdb holds here is the immuneACCESS table cut down to in-frame rearrangements. Part of the clones is not present; checked against another copy, under half of the missing clones reflect an unresolved V gene, and the others are unexplained. V and J calls and clone size come straight from that table; D and trimming were deduced from the DNA. This sample holds a few hundred thousand clones; more than 90% were observed only once. Of the sample, around 20% falls within the top ten clones.

Participants in the prospective study were aged roughly 18 to 100 years, lived in 24 United States geographic areas, and enrolled through a virtual design. Cohort assignment in the prospective study relied on participant-reported clinical history from a screening survey and a study questionnaire. Recovered participants in ImmuneRACE Cohort 3 were defined by two consecutive negative NP/OP PCR tests, clearance by a healthcare professional, or resolution of symptoms. In the prospective study, whole blood, serum and a nasopharyngeal or oropharyngeal swab were collected from each participant by mobile phlebotomists. Prospective study participants could optionally give additional blood draws and questionnaires over an approximately two-month period. Prospective study blood samples were shipped either frozen or at room temperature before DNA extraction.

This clonotype originated in a woman aged 25-40 years who had recovered from COVID-19. The rearranged segments are TRBV19 and TRBJ2-2, and 9 junctional nucleotides match TRBD1. The sequenced material came from PBMCs or T cells enriched from blood (not recorded which). In nucleotide form, the sequence is TGTGCCAGTAGAACCGGGACAGGGAGCAGCGGGGAGCTGTTTTTT. Translated, it gives CASRTGTGSSGELFF.